This T cell receptor beta chain was recorded in a study of OX40 agonist ivuxolimab in advanced cancers. For the wider study: The costimulatory receptor OX40 (CD134) was targeted by ivuxolimab, a fully human IgG2 agonistic monoclonal antibody. Intravenous ivuxolimab was administered to patients every 2 weeks at six dose levels: 0.01, 0.1, 0.3, 1.5, 3 and 10 mg/kg. Of the approximately 50 dose-escalation patients, hepatocellular carcinoma was present in 19, melanoma in approximately 15, renal cell carcinoma in 9 and head and neck cancer in 9. A male proportion of roughly 80% and a mean age of approximately 58 years, ranging from roughly 23 to 90, were recorded for the dose-escalation cohort. Patients were allowed to have had prior anti-PD-1, anti-PD-L1 or anti-CTLA-4 therapy, and roughly two fifths of the dose-escalation patients had been treated with checkpoint inhibitors. Partial responses were achieved by three dose-escalation patients, of whom one had hepatocellular carcinoma and two had cutaneous melanoma. The purpose of peripheral TCRbeta sequencing was to test whether ivuxolimab changed TCR sequence diversity and led to clonal T-cell expansion. The paper describes the monotherapy dose-escalation part (N of about 47 patients) of the phase I trial of ivuxolimab. Study-wide findings and limitations: After ivuxolimab, expanded clones were on average more numerous among CD8+ T cells than among CD4+ T cells. Antigen specificity was not determined for the clonally expanded peripheral T cells. In the 0.1-3.0 mg/kg groups, partial responders were among the patients with the lowest normalized peripheral clonal expansion, particularly in CD8+ T cells. Clonal expansion of both CD4+ and CD8+ blood T cells was observed from baseline to week 6 at doses 0.1 to 3.0 mg/kg. Low levels of normalized T-cell clonal expansion were also seen in some patients who did not respond.

Genomic DNA was isolated from the sorted cells so that the TCRbeta CDR3 region could be sequenced. The immunoSEQ Assay was used for sequencing of TCRbeta CDR3 regions. TCRdb took this table from immuneACCESS and kept in-frame rearrangements with V and J called. Such tables lack part of the clones; where checked against another copy, unresolved V genes explain under half of the gap, and the rest is unexplained. Across this sample there are about 19,000 clones, with 78% seen only once. Of the sample, 25% to 30% is held by the ten largest clones. Via the germline V gene, CDR1 is SGDLS and CDR2 YYNGEE. Between the V and J ends, shortened by 4 bases and 5 bases respectively, the junction contains 16 bases. The CDR3, cysteine through phenylalanine, is 15 amino acids long. Here the CDR3 DNA is all that survives: 45 bases in frame from base 1. Comments on this clone: The antigen it recognizes is unknown. It has no much larger one-base neighbor in the sample; base qualities were not kept.

Patients with a history of autoimmune disease or receiving systemic immunosuppression were excluded from the trial. Peripheral blood for TCR sequencing was collected from all dose cohorts at baseline, on cycle 4 day 1, and on cycle 7 day 1. The samples were drawn from a first-in-human, open-label, multicenter phase I dose-escalation trial of ivuxolimab. Adults with locally advanced or metastatic melanoma, renal cell, hepatocellular, or head and neck squamous cell carcinoma were enrolled in the trial. Before TCR sequencing, CD4+ T cells and CD8+ T cells from peripheral blood were sorted into separate populations.

The V and J segments used are TRBV9 and TRBJ1-5; the D region possibly corresponds to TRBD1 (6 bases align). The TCR was taken from an adult with an advanced solid tumor such as melanoma, head and neck, liver or kidney cancer. The source was CD4+ or CD8+ T cells sorted from blood, collected in a trial of the OX40 agonist ivuxolimab. The CDR3 region has the sequence CASSPGGGGHQPQHF. The bases read TGTGCCAGCAGCCCCGGCGGGGGGGGCCATCAGCCCCAGCATTTT.